This entry features one T cell receptor beta chain sequence. Measured with immunoSEQ multiplex PCR; TCRdb has only the in-frame clones, and not every one. The top ten clones hold about 4.9% of a sample with 350,000 to 450,000 clones, roughly four fifths of them seen once. CDR1 is MNHNS and CDR2 is SASEGT in the germline V gene. Trimming stripped 2 bases from V and 2 bases from J, with 7 bases between. This CDR3 has 14 residues. The data are from a study of blood T cell repertoires in COVID-19. Symptom resolution, clearance, or two negative PCRs marked donors in Cohort 3 as recovered. What was sequenced was PBMCs or T cells enriched from blood (not recorded which). The TCR comes from a woman aged 45-59 years who had recovered from COVID-19. The rearrangement joins TRBV6-1 to TRBJ2-1; tentatively, D is TRBD1 (5 bases). This CDR3 is CASSEQGTYNEQFF. DNA for the CDR3: TGTGCCAGCAGTGAACAGGGAACCTACAATGAGCAGTTCTTC.